This entry lists 9 T cell receptor beta chains sequenced from one sample in a study of blood T cell repertoires in COVID-19. Method: immunoSEQ multiplex PCR; TCRdb's copy keeps in-frame clones and lacks some. Among 30,000 to 40,000 clones listed, roughly 74% were seen once. The sequencing input was peripheral blood. All receptors derive from a man in his 70s with COVID-19, enrolled during active disease.

This chain links TRBV11-3 with TRBJ1-1; D not resolved. Germline assignment: CDR1 SGHNT and CDR2 YENEEA. With 0 bases removed from V and 4 bases from J, the gap between germline ends came to 9 bases. This CDR3 comprises 14 residues. The CDR3 reads CASSLEGAATEAFF. CDR3 sequence (DNA): TGTGCCAGCAGCTTAGAGGGAGCCGCCACTGAAGCTTTCTTT. The full variable domain, with the rest looked up from reference TRBV11-3 and TRBJ1-1, is EAGVVQSPRYKIIEKKQPVAFWCNPISGHNTLYWYLQNLGQGPELLIRYENEEAVDDSQLPKDRFSAERLKGVDSTLKIQPAELGDSAVYLCASSLEGAATEAFFGQGTRLTVV.

The chain recombines TRBV30 with TRBJ1-5; maybe TRBD1 (6 bases). The CDR3 has 16 amino acids. The V gene lost 3 bases and the J gene lost 4 bases, with 19 bases spanning the gap. Germline V gives CDR1 GTSNPN, CDR2 SVGIG (reference sequence). DNA of the CDR3: TGTGCCTGGAGGCAAAAGGGAGGGGGTGCAAATCAGCCCCAGCATTTT. Its protein product is CAWRQKGGGANQPQHF.

This sequence joins TRBV6-5 and TRBJ1-1; D may be TRBD1 (5 bases). Between the trimmed V and J ends, which lost 6 bases and 11 bases, there was a span of 19 bases. Germline lookup yields CDR1 MNHEY and CDR2 SVGAGI. The CDR3 has 13 amino acids. CDR3 loop: CASSPIGGVDAFF. CDR3 DNA sequence: TGTGCCAGCAGCCCCATCGGAGGGGTCGACGCTTTCTTT.

This clone was seen more than once but under ten times. V is TRBV4-1 and J is TRBJ2-7; TRBD1 agrees at 10 bases. The CDR3 loop spans 15 amino acids. Trimming took 4 bases from V and 6 from J; bases not matched to a gene: 9. Germline lookup yields CDR1 MGHRA and CDR2 YSYEKL. CDR3 residues: CASSLSGTGESEQYF. DNA of the CDR3: TGCGCCAGCAGCCTCTCCGGGACAGGGGAGTCCGAGCAGTACTTC.

This clone was counted a few times. The genes are TRBV5-6 and TRBJ2-7, with D possibly TRBD2 on 7 matching bases. This CDR3 is built from 14 residues. Germline V gives CDR1 SGHDT, CDR2 YYEEEE. V was cut by 5 bases and J by 4 bases, with 16 bases left in between. The DNA for the CDR3 is TGTGCCAGCAGAGGGGGAGGGAAGATTTACGAGCAGTACTTC. This codes for CASRGGGKIYEQYF.

On this clone: The same CDR3 arises from other DNA sequences in this sample as well. The chain uses TRBV5-4 and TRBJ2-3; 7 nucleotides align to TRBD1. From germline, CDR1 is SGHNT and CDR2 YYREEE (reference sequence). J was trimmed by 2 bases and V by 4 bases; bases with no gene match: 7. This CDR3 has 15 residues. The CDR3 sequence: CASSTDRDHTDTQYF. For the CDR3, the DNA is TGTGCCAGCAGCACAGACAGGGATCACACAGATACGCAGTATTTT.

This clone was seen just once. J is TRBJ1-2 and V is TRBV23-1; TRBD1 agrees at 8 bases. TRBV23-1 is known as an ORF, though its function is uncertain. V dropped 7 bases and J dropped 2; count of bases not matched to a gene: 6. The CDR3 is 14 amino acids. The CDR3 here is CASTLTGANYGYTF. In DNA form, the CDR3 reads TGCGCCAGCACGCTGACAGGGGCGAACTATGGCTACACCTTC.

The chain links TRBV19 to TRBJ2-1, with D possibly being TRBD2 (6 bases). V was clipped by 4 bases and J by 0 bases, with 13 bases between them. The CDR3 is 16 residues long. CDR1 and CDR2 (germline): LNHDA, SQIVND (reference sequence). CDR3 DNA: TGTGCCAGTAGTACATATATGACTAGCTCCTACAATGAGCAGTTCTTC. Amino acid sequence: CASSTYMTSSYNEQFF.

The genes are TRBV27 and TRBJ2-7; 7 positions match TRBD1. This CDR3 region has 13 residues. After removal of 6 bases from V and 2 bases from J, the junction contained 4 bases not matched to a gene. Germline loops: CDR1 MNHEY, CDR2 SMNVEV (reference sequence). The CDR3 DNA reads as TGTGCCAGCAGACGGGACAGTACCTACGAGCAGTACTTC. This encodes CASRRDSTYEQYF.